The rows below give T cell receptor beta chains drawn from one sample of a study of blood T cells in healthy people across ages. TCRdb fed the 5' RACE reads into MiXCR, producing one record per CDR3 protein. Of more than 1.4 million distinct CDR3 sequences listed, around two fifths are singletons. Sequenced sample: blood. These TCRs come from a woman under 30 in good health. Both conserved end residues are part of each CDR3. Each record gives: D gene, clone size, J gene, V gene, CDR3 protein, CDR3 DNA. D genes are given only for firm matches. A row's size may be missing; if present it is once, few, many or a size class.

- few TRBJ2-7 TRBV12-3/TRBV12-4 CSTGSVGEQYF TGTTCGACAGGATCCGTTGGCGAGCAGTACTTC
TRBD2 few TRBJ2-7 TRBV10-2 CATLAGDVYEQYF TGCGCCACACTAGCGGGAGACGTCTACGAGCAGTACTTC
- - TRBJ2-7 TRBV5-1 CASSLAGDTEQYF TGCGCCAGCAGCTTGGCCGGGGACACCGAGCAGTACTTC
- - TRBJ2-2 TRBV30 CAWMPGAGTGELFF TGTGCCTGGATGCCGGGGGCCGGCACCGGGGAGCTGTTTTTT
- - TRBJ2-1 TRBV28 CASSPRNGNEQFF TGTGCCAGCAGCCCCAGGAACGGCAATGAGCAGTTCTTC
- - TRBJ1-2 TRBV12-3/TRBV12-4 CASSLRAPQGNYGYTF TGTGCCAGCAGTTTAAGGGCCCCCCAGGGAAACTATGGCTACACCTTC
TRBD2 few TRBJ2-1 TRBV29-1 CSAGTSGPSSYNEQFF TGCAGCGCAGGGACTAGCGGGCCCAGCTCCTACAATGAGCAGTTCTTC
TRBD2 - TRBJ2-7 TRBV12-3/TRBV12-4 CASSASGRTEQYF TGTGCCAGCTCAGCTAGCGGGAGAACCGAGCAGTACTTC
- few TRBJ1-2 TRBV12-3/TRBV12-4 CARSDHVGYTF TGTGCCAGAAGTGACCACGTTGGCTACACCTTC
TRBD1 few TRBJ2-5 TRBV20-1 CSAGTGKTQYF TGCAGTGCTGGGACAGGGAAGACCCAGTACTTC
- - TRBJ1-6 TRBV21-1 CASSLTRGVNSPLHF TGTGCCAGCAGCTTAACAAGGGGGGTTAATTCACCCCTCCACTTT
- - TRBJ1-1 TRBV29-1 CSVRVGVAYTEAFF TGCAGCGTACGGGTAGGGGTCGCGTACACTGAAGCTTTCTTT
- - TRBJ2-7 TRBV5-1 CASSRTGYSLYNEQYF TGCGCCAGCAGCCGGACGGGCTATTCCCTTTACAATGAGCAGTACTTC
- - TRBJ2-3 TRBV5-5 CASSFRVTGYTDTQYF TGTGCCAGCAGCTTTCGCGTCACAGGCTACACAGATACGCAGTATTTT
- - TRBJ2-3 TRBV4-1 CASSQALGLSFGDTQYF TGCGCCAGCAGCCAAGCCCTAGGGCTTTCCTTCGGAGATACGCAGTATTTT
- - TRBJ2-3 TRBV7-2 CASRPTPAGSTDTQYF TGTGCCAGCAGGCCTACCCCGGCGGGGAGCACAGATACGCAGTATTTT
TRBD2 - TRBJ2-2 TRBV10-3 CAISAGGPSYTGELFF TGTGCCATCAGTGCGGGAGGGCCGTCGTACACCGGGGAGCTGTTTTTT
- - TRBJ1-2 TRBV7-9 CASSLSLPGYTF TGTGCCAGCAGCTTAAGCCTGCCTGGCTACACCTTC
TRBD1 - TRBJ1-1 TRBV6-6 CASSYGGQRETEAFF TGTGCCAGCAGTTACGGGGGACAGAGGGAAACTGAAGCTTTCTTT
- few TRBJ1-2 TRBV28 CASSLLRLYRADGYTF TGTGCCAGCAGTCTTCTCCGACTTTATCGAGCGGATGGCTACACCTTC
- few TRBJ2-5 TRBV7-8 CASSPRVVETQYF TGTGCCAGCAGCCCCCGGGTAGTGGAGACCCAGTACTTC
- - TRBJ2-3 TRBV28 CASSFFGGFTDTQYF TGTGCCAGCAGTTTCTTTGGGGGATTCACAGATACGCAGTATTTT
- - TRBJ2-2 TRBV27 CASSFSFAGRELFF TGTGCCAGCAGTTTCTCCTTTGCCGGGCGGGAGCTGTTTTTT
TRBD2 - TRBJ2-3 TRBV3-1 CASSRGSGGLSTDTQYF TGTGCCAGCAGCCGAGGTAGCGGGGGGCTGAGCACAGATACGCAGTATTTT
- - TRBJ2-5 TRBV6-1 CASSEASSGVEYF TGTGCCAGCAGTGAAGCTTCGAGCGGTGTGGAGTACTTC
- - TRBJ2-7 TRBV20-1 CSARDREYEQYF TGCAGTGCTAGAGATCGTGAGTACGAGCAGTACTTC
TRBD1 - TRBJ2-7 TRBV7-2 CASSLVFGQGAYEQYF TGTGCCAGCAGCTTAGTTTTTGGACAGGGGGCCTACGAGCAGTACTTC
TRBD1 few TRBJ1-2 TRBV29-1 CSVKAVQGAPHGYTF TGCAGCGTGAAAGCGGTGCAGGGGGCTCCACATGGCTACACCTTC
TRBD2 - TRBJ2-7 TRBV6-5 CASTAGARVGEQYF TGTGCCAGCACCGCGGGAGCCCGGGTGGGGGAGCAGTACTTC
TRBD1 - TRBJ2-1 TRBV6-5 CASSYWGDRGQQFF TGTGCCAGCAGTTACTGGGGCGACAGGGGACAACAGTTCTTC
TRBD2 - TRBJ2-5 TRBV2 CASMGLAAQYF TGTGCCAGCATGGGACTAGCTGCCCAGTACTTC
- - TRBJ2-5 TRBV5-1 CASSLPGTDFWQYF TGCGCCAGCAGCTTACCCGGGACGGACTTCTGGCAGTACTTC
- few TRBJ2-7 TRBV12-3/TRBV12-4 CASRGQNYEQYF TGTGCCAGCAGAGGACAGAATTACGAGCAGTACTTC
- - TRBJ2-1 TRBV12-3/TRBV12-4 CASREPRSSYNEQFF TGTGCCAGCAGAGAGCCACGAAGCTCCTACAATGAGCAGTTCTTC
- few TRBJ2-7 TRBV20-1 CSANRVYNEQYF TGCAGTGCCAACAGGGTCTACAATGAGCAGTACTTC
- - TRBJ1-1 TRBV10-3 CAISDPIQRTEAFF TGTGCCATCAGTGACCCGATCCAACGGACTGAAGCTTTCTTT
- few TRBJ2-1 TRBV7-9 CASSLSNSGQRQGEQFF TGTGCCAGCAGCTTAAGTAATAGCGGCCAACGGCAGGGTGAGCAGTTCTTC
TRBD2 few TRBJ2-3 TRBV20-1 CSARGLAGTTDTDTQYF TGCAGTGCTAGGGGACTAGCGGGGACCACGGATACAGATACGCAGTATTTT
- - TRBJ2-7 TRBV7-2 CASSLVRQGGSYEQYF TGTGCCAGCAGCTTAGTGCGGCAGGGGGGTTCCTACGAGCAGTACTTC
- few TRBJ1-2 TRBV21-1 CASSNFGANYGYTF TGTGCCAGCAGCAATTTTGGGGCTAACTATGGCTACACCTTC
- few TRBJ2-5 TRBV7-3 CASSLFVGGPFETQYF TGTGCCAGCAGCTTATTCGTGGGGGGGCCTTTTGAGACCCAGTACTTC
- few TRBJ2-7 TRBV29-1 CSVDSDLGHYEQYF TGCAGCGTTGATTCGGACCTGGGACACTACGAGCAGTACTTC
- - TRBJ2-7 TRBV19 CATADASYEQYF TGTGCCACAGCGGACGCATCCTACGAGCAGTACTTC
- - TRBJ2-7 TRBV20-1 CSARGPPRTYEQYF TGCAGTGCCCGGGGACCCCCCAGGACCTACGAGCAGTACTTC
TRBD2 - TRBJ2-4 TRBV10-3 CAISATVNEREASSLTKNIQYF TGTGCCATCAGCGCTACAGTAAACGAGCGGGAGGCCTCTAGTCTAACCAAAAACATTCAGTACTTC
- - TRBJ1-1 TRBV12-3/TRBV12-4 CASSFQGGYTEAFF TGTGCCAGCAGTTTTCAGGGCGGATACACTGAAGCTTTCTTT
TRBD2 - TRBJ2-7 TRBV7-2 CASSLILAGGASYEQYF TGTGCCAGCAGCCTTATCCTAGCGGGGGGGGCCTCCTACGAGCAGTACTTC
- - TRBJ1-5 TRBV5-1 CASSWEGGQPQHF TGCGCCAGCAGCTGGGAAGGGGGTCAGCCCCAGCATTTT
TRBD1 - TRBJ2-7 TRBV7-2 CASSLAPTGAGYEQYF TGTGCCAGCAGCTTAGCCCCGACAGGGGCCGGGTACGAGCAGTACTTC
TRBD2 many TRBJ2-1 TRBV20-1 CSLAGYGQAEQFF TGCAGTTTAGCGGGCTATGGGCAGGCCGAGCAGTTCTTC